This entry concerns a single T cell receptor (beta chain). Germline V gene lookup returns CDR1 KGHSH and CDR2 LQKENI. The CDR3 totals 15 residues. V was clipped by 3 bases and J by 7 bases, with 17 bases between them. Living in roughly 25 US areas, the participants were between roughly 18 and 90 years of age. Original data processing: Amplified reference gene primers provided the basis for estimating nucleated cell counts. Profiled with immunoSEQ multiplex PCR; TCRdb holds only in-frame clones, not every one. The V and J calls and clone size come from that table; D and trimming were worked out from the DNA. In the table there are under 250,000 clones, 65% to 90% of which are singletons. The data belong to a study of blood T cell repertoires in COVID-19. About the research overall: From T cells, B-cell-depleted T cells, or PBMCs came the material, which was cDNA or gDNA.

The TCR was taken from a woman in her fifties or sixties with acute COVID-19. This rearrangement joins TRBV18 to TRBJ2-3, with D possibly matching TRBD1 (6 bases). Source material: PBMCs or T cells enriched from blood (not recorded which). CDR3 residues: CASSPPPATGHTQYF. The CDR3 DNA is TGTGCCAGCTCACCGCCCCCAGCTACAGGGCATACGCAGTATTTT.